Below, 20 T cell receptor beta chains from the same sample are listed, as sequenced in a study of technical replicates of blood from a few donors. Data came from immunoSEQ multiplex PCR; TCRdb stores just in-frame clones and leaves some out. The sample includes 75,000 to 100,000 clones, about 95% of them seen just once. Sequencing used T cells isolated from PBMCs. All receptors come from a human donor in good health.

The chain carries TRBV11-3 and TRBJ2-2, with 7 bases fitting TRBD2. V trimming: 5 bases; J trimming: 0 bases; junction bases outside the gene matches: 12. The germline V gene has CDR1 SGHNT and CDR2 YENEEA. CDR3 length: 18 amino acids. For the CDR3, the DNA is TGTGCCAGCAGCGACGGGACTAACCTAAACGCGAACACCGGGGAGCTGTTTTTT. This gives the protein CASSDGTNLNANTGELFF.

The CDR3 sequence: CASSQWGNTPEQYF. The CDR3 DNA reads TGTGCCAGCAGCCAGTGGGGCAATACGCCCGAGCAGTACTTC. This rearrangement joins TRBV14 to TRBJ2-7, with D possibly TRBD1 on 5 matching bases. The CDR3 has 14 amino acids. V dropped 3 bases and J dropped 6 bases, with 15 bases sitting between them. The V gene's germline CDR1 is SGHDN and CDR2 FVKESK.

The chain couples TRBV5-1 to TRBJ2-7; D remains unclear. The germline V and J ends were trimmed by 0 bases and 3 bases, with 7 bases remaining between them. This CDR3 contains 13 residues. CDR1 is SGHRS and CDR2 is YFSETQ in the germline V gene. As DNA, the CDR3 is TGCGCCAGCAGCTTGGCCCCCTACTACGAGCAGTACTTC. This translates into CASSLAPYYEQYF.

The chain couples TRBV14 to TRBJ1-1; tentative D call: TRBD1 (6 bases). The CDR3 runs 15 residues. V dropped 6 bases and J dropped 0 bases, with 14 bases sitting between them. Germline CDR1 reads SGHDN; CDR2 reads FVKESK. In nucleotides, the CDR3 is TGTGCCAGCAGGAAACCGGGACACCTGAACACTGAAGCTTTCTTT. It yields the protein CASRKPGHLNTEAFF.

The chain recombines TRBV4-2 with TRBJ2-3; TRBD2 matches 11 bases. This CDR3 region has 20 residues. V trimming: 4 bases; J trimming: 0 bases; junction bases outside the gene matches: 15. The germline gives CDR1 LGHNA, CDR2 YNFKEQ. The CDR3 DNA reads as TGTGCCAGCAGCCCACAGGGGAGGACTAGCGGGCGAGCTAGCACAGATACGCAGTATTTT. Its protein is CASSPQGRTSGRASTDTQYF.

This chain links TRBV29-1 with TRBJ2-2; TRBD2 matches 10 bases. V shed 4 bases and J 6 bases; nucleotides not matched to a gene: 11. The germline V gene encodes CDR1 SQVTM and CDR2 ANQGSEA. The CDR3 length is 16 residues. CDR3 sequence reads: CSVVFSWGLAPGELFF. The CDR3 DNA is TGCAGCGTTGTTTTTAGTTGGGGACTAGCGCCCGGGGAGCTGTTTTTT.

This chain connects TRBV15 to TRBJ1-4, with TRBD1 matching over 9 bases. The CDR3 has 19 residues. Germline V gene lookup returns CDR1 LNHNV and CDR2 YYDKDF (reference sequence). V gave up 5 bases and J gave up 6 bases; unmatched junction bases: 19. As DNA, the CDR3 is TGTGCCACCAGCGCACACCTTGGGACAGGGCACTTGAGAGATGAAAAACTGTTTTTT. Protein product: CATSAHLGTGHLRDEKLFF. The whole variable domain, filled in from reference TRBV15 and TRBJ1-4, reads DAMVIQNPRYQVTQFGKPVTLSCSQTLNHNVMYWYQQKSSQAPKLLFHYYDKDFNNEADTPDNFQSRRPNTSFCFLDIRSPGLGDTAMYLCATSAHLGTGHLRDEKLFFGSGTQLSVL.

This chain links TRBV7-3 with TRBJ2-5; D unresolved. Per the germline V gene, CDR1 is SGHTA and CDR2 is FQGTGA. Trimming shortened V by 2 bases and J by 1 base, and 5 bases separated the two germline ends. CDR3 length equals 13 residues. The CDR3 coding sequence is TGTGCCAGCAGCTTAGGAGCCCAAGAGACCCAGTACTTC. This codes for CASSLGAQETQYF.

The sample holds one count of this clone. Relative to the germline gene, one junction end is altered; a read error may explain this. The gene calls are TRBV7-6 and TRBJ1-2; a weak D match, TRBD1 (6 bases). Germline assignment: CDR1 SGHVS and CDR2 FNYEAQ. This CDR3 region has 12 residues. CDR3 region: CNAEDRNYGYTF. CDR3 in DNA: TGCAACGCGGAGGACAGAAACTATGGCTACACCTTC.

The chain has TRBV28 and TRBJ2-3; 11 positions match TRBD2. Germline CDR1 and CDR2: MDHEN and SYDVKM. CDR3 length: 17 amino acids. The V segment lost 4 bases and the J segment 2 bases; nucleotides outside the gene matches: 8. CDR3 in amino acids: CASSSPGLAVNTDTQYF. Written as DNA, the CDR3 is TGTGCCAGCAGTTCCCCGGGACTAGCGGTAAACACAGATACGCAGTATTTT.

The V call is TRBV2, the J call TRBJ1-1; no firm D call. Between the trimmed V and J ends, which lost 3 bases and 1 base, there was a span of 3 bases. The germline V gene encodes CDR1 SNHLY and CDR2 FYNNEI. CDR3 length: 12 residues. The CDR3 region is CASSDQNTEAFF. The CDR3 coding sequence is TGTGCCAGCAGTGACCAGAACACTGAAGCTTTCTTT.

This clone came up once. The CDR3 bases are TGCGCCAGCAGCCCCCGCCCCGGAGGGCAAGAGACCCAGTACTTC. Its translation is CASSPRPGGQETQYF. The genes are TRBV5-1 and TRBJ2-5, with D perhaps matching TRBD2 (6 bases). Trimming took 4 bases from V and 2 from J, leaving 15 bases between them. Germline lookup yields CDR1 SGHRS and CDR2 YFSETQ. This CDR3 contains 15 residues.

The chain joins TRBV11-3 to TRBJ2-3, with D perhaps TRBD2 (6 bases). CDR1 is SGHNT, CDR2 YENEEA, per germline. This CDR3 spans 14 amino acids. V lost 5 bases and J 7 bases, leaving 16 bases between the germline ends. CDR3 DNA sequence: TGTGCCAGCAGCCAACGGGCAGGGAGGAATACGCAGTATTTT. Translating it yields CASSQRAGRNTQYF.

The chain has TRBV11-2 and TRBJ1-1, with TRBD1 matching 7 bases. CDR3 length: 16 amino acids. V shed 5 bases, J shed 1 base, and the junction held 10 bases outside the gene matches. Germline CDR1 SGHAT, CDR2 FQNNGV. CDR3 nucleotides: TGTGCCAGCAGCCCCCGACAGGGTGGTTCGAACACTGAAGCTTTCTTT. Encoded protein: CASSPRQGGSNTEAFF.

The chain has TRBV23-1 and TRBJ1-2; tentative D call: TRBD1 (5 bases). TRBV23-1 counts as an open reading frame of uncertain function. The CDR3 sequence is 16 residues long. Trimming took 7 bases from V and 1 from J, leaving 19 bases between them. CDR3 coding DNA: TGCGCCAGCACCTTTGATCAGGACAACCGTAACTATGGCTACACCTTC. Translated: CASTFDQDNRNYGYTF.

This clone has just a few counts. The chain recombines TRBV29-1 with TRBJ2-2; maybe TRBD2 (7 bases). This CDR3 region has 11 residues. The V gene lost 3 bases and the J gene lost 15 bases, with 14 bases spanning the gap. The germline V gene has CDR1 SQVTM and CDR2 ANQGSEA. The CDR3 here is CSVERGGKVFF. The CDR3 nucleotides read TGCAGCGTTGAGCGCGGGGGCAAGGTGTTTTTT.

As regards this clone: Other nucleotide sequences in the sample specify the same CDR3. The chain couples TRBV9 to TRBJ2-1; D is possibly TRBD1 (6 bases). V was clipped by 0 bases and J by 6 bases, with 13 bases between them. There are 15 residues in the CDR3. Germline-derived CDR1 and CDR2 are SGDLS and YYNGEE. This CDR3 reads CASSVGQGRGNEQFF. DNA for the CDR3: TGTGCCAGCAGCGTAGGTCAGGGGAGAGGCAATGAGCAGTTCTTC. Filled out from reference TRBV9 and TRBJ2-1, the complete variable domain reads DSGVTQTPKHLITATGQRVTLRCSPRSGDLSVYWYQQSLDQGLQFLIQYYNGEERAKGNILERFSAQQFPDLHSELNLSSLELGDSALYFCASSVGQGRGNEQFFGPGTRLTVL.

The rearrangement joins TRBV6-1 to TRBJ2-3; D is perhaps TRBD2 (5 bases). The length of the CDR3 is 13 residues. V lost 11 bases, J lost 2 bases, and 14 bases lay in between. The germline V gene has CDR1 MNHNS and CDR2 SASEGT. CDR3 residues: CAVPPGFTDTQYF. In DNA form, the CDR3 reads TGTGCCGTCCCCCCGGGATTCACAGATACGCAGTATTTT.

V usage is TRBV30 and J usage is TRBJ2-3, with TRBD2 matching 14 bases. The germline V gene has CDR1 GTSNPN and CDR2 SVGIG (reference sequence). Trimming at V came to 1 base and at J to 1 base, leaving 7 bases not matched to a gene. The CDR3 sequence is 18 residues long. The CDR3 bases are TGTGCCTGGAGTGCCGGGACTAGCGGGGGTATTGGCACAGATACGCAGTATTTT. Translating it yields CAWSAGTSGGIGTDTQYF.

The J gene is TRBJ1-1, the V gene TRBV14; tentatively, D is TRBD1 (5 bases). The CDR3 is made up of 13 amino acids. Germline CDR1 is SGHDN and CDR2 is FVKESK. V gave up 6 bases and J gave up 1 base, with 9 bases separating them. CDR3: CASSRDRNTEAFF. Here the CDR3 DNA reads TGTGCCAGCAGTCGAGACAGGAACACTGAAGCTTTCTTT.